What follows are 3 T cell receptor beta chains derived from one specimen sequenced in a study of PD-L1 blockade in urothelial cancer. Measured with immunoSEQ multiplex PCR; TCRdb has only the in-frame clones, and not every one. The table has under 95,000 clones, around 84% seen once; the top ten hold about 2.1%. This sample's time point: pretreatment peripheral blood. Sequenced material: PBMCs, taken around atezolizumab (anti-PD-L1) treatment. The receptors shown here come from a man between 60 and 70 years old with urothelial cancer.

The CDR3 DNA reads TGTGCCAGCTCACCCCTTATCGGGGGCACCGGGGAGCTGTTTTTT. Translating gives CASSPLIGGTGELFF. V is TRBV18 and J is TRBJ2-2, with D perhaps matching TRBD2 (6 bases). CDR1 and CDR2 from the germline V gene are KGHSH and LQKENI. The CDR3 extends over 15 amino acids. Trimming removed 3 bases at V and 4 bases at J, with 12 bases between.

This clone was observed a few times. The rearrangement joins TRBV5-6 to TRBJ2-7; perhaps TRBD1 as D (6 bases). The germline V gene has CDR1 SGHDT and CDR2 YYEEEE. V lost 5 bases and J lost 3, with 9 bases in between. This CDR3 is built from 12 residues. In DNA form, the CDR3 reads TGTGCCAGCAGTCGGACAGTCTACGAGCAGTACTTC. It specifies CASSRTVYEQYF.

CDR3 region: CASSGAGYYGYTF. The CDR3, as DNA: TGTGCCAGCAGTGGTGCGGGATACTATGGCTACACCTTC. This chain joins TRBV6-1 and TRBJ1-2; D remains unclear. Germline values: CDR1 MNHNS, CDR2 SASEGT. This CDR3 contains 13 residues. V lost 4 bases and J 3 bases, leaving 9 bases between the germline ends.